The rows below give T cell receptor beta chains drawn from one sample of a study of cytomegalovirus exposure and HLA in healthy donors. Data came from immunoSEQ multiplex PCR; TCRdb stores just in-frame clones and leaves some out. The table records fewer than 140,000 clones, roughly 82% of them present only once. The source material was PBMCs. The receptors derive from a woman aged 50 to 65 in good health and CMV-seropositive. Each CDR3 is given with its conserved first and last residue. The D gene is left open where the match is weak. Rows give clone size only sometimes, using once, few, many, or a class for an expanded clone.

CDR3 protein | CDR3 DNA | V gene | D gene | J gene | clone size
CASSYTRPTTGSPLHF | TGTGCCAGCAGCTACACCCGCCCCACAACGGGGTCACCCCTCCACTTT | TRBV6-5 | NA | TRBJ1-6 | NA
CASSLDGQRSGTEAFF | TGTGCCAGCAGCTTAGATGGACAGCGGTCGGGCACTGAAGCTTTCTTT | TRBV7-2 | NA | TRBJ1-1 | NA
CASSGTGRNQPQHF | TGTGCCAGCAGTGGGACAGGGCGAAATCAGCCCCAGCATTTT | TRBV2 | TRBD1 | TRBJ1-5 | NA
CASSLWNPGTGGKGYTF | TGTGCCAGCAGCTTATGGAATCCCGGGACAGGAGGGAAGGGCTACACCTTC | TRBV7-2 | TRBD1 | TRBJ1-2 | NA
CASSPSAGGSWPYNEQFF | TGTGCCAGCAGCCCCTCGGCGGGGGGCTCGTGGCCCTACAATGAGCAGTTCTTC | TRBV7-2 | TRBD2 | TRBJ2-1 | few
CASRLVGLYYGYTF | TGTGCAAGTCGCTTAGTAGGACTGTACTATGGCTACACCTTC | TRBV12-2 | NA | TRBJ1-2 | NA
CARGRLSFF | TGTGCCAGAGGCAGGTTGTCTTTCTTT | TRBV2 | NA | TRBJ1-1 | NA
CAWSVAETQYF | TGTGCCTGGAGTGTAGCCGAGACCCAGTACTTC | TRBV30 | NA | TRBJ2-5 | NA
CASSFQLSGATNQETQYF | TGTGCCAGCAGTTTCCAACTTAGCGGGGCGACGAACCAAGAGACCCAGTACTTC | TRBV28 | TRBD2 | TRBJ2-5 | NA
CASSPPRTDSGANVLTF | TGTGCCAGCTCACCACCGCGTACCGACTCTGGGGCCAACGTCCTGACTTTC | TRBV18 | NA | TRBJ2-6 | NA
CASSPGQGRAYGYTF | TGTGCCAGCAGCCCAGGACAGGGGCGAGCCTATGGCTACACCTTC | TRBV7-2 | TRBD1 | TRBJ1-2 | NA
CASSYVAGTGELFF | TGTGCCAGCAGTTATGTAGCGGGCACCGGGGAGCTGTTTTTT | TRBV6-6 | TRBD2 | TRBJ2-2 | NA
CAWSDRSGQVSSYEQYF | TGTGCCTGGAGTGACCGATCGGGACAGGTGAGCTCCTACGAGCAGTACTTC | TRBV30 | TRBD1 | TRBJ2-7 | NA
CASSTRDGRAYGYTF | TGTGCCAGCAGCACCCGGGACGGGAGAGCCTATGGCTACACCTTC | TRBV9 | NA | TRBJ1-2 | NA
CASSPNSNYGYTF | TGTGCCAGCTCACCGAACAGTAACTATGGCTACACCTTC | TRBV18 | NA | TRBJ1-2 | NA
CASSQERTANYGYTF | TGTGCCAGCAGCCAAGAGCGGACAGCTAACTATGGCTACACCTTC | TRBV4-2 | NA | TRBJ1-2 | NA
CASSSTGLRNTNEQFF | TGTGCCAGCAGCTCGACGGGACTCCGTAATACCAATGAGCAGTTCTTC | TRBV7-6 | NA | TRBJ2-1 | NA
CASSLPPGRGKVADTQYF | TGTGCCAGTAGTCTCCCCCCAGGGAGGGGAAAGGTGGCAGATACGCAGTATTTT | TRBV19 | TRBD2 | TRBJ2-3 | NA
CAWSRAGGGGLAGANVLTF | TGTGCCTGGAGCCGGGCGGGGGGCGGAGGCTTAGCTGGGGCCAACGTCCTGACTTTC | TRBV30 | TRBD2 | TRBJ2-6 | NA
CASSIDQGERRPQHF | TGTGCCAGTAGTATAGATCAGGGGGAGCGGCGGCCCCAGCATTTT | TRBV19 | TRBD1 | TRBJ1-5 | NA
CASSSGGRGFHEQFF | TGTGCCAGCAGCTCCGGTGGTCGAGGGTTCCATGAGCAGTTCTTC | TRBV13 | NA | TRBJ2-1 | NA
CASSLQTVSSYEQYF | TGTGCCAGCAGCTTACAGACTGTGAGCTCCTACGAGCAGTACTTC | TRBV11-1 | NA | TRBJ2-7 | NA
CAISESDRSAYEQYF | TGTGCCATCAGTGAGAGCGACAGGTCTGCCTACGAGCAGTACTTC | TRBV10-3 | NA | TRBJ2-7 | NA
CAWSGTGGHEQYF | TGTGCCTGGAGCGGGACAGGGGGCCACGAGCAGTACTTC | TRBV30 | TRBD1 | TRBJ2-7 | NA
CASSQPPSGGPGELFF | TGTGCCAGCAGTCAACCTCCTAGCGGGGGCCCCGGGGAGCTGTTTTTT | TRBV28 | TRBD2 | TRBJ2-2 | NA
CASASGGGRGEKLFF | TGTGCCAGCGCGTCGGGGGGGGGTCGAGGGGAAAAACTGTTTTTT | TRBV7-3 | NA | TRBJ1-4 | NA
CASSLGTRGNTEAFF | TGTGCCAGCAGCTTAGGTACGCGGGGGAACACTGAAGCTTTCTTT | TRBV11-3 | NA | TRBJ1-1 | NA
CASSLQTGYGANVLTF | TGTGCCAGCAGCTTGCAAACAGGGTATGGGGCCAACGTCCTGACTTTC | TRBV11-2 | NA | TRBJ2-6 | NA